These T cell receptor beta chains were read from a single sample in a study of early T cells in non-severe SARS-CoV-2 infection. TCRdb re-analysed the 5' RACE reads in MiXCR, keeping a single row per CDR3 protein. Of 25,000 to 35,000 distinct CDR3 sequences listed, 5.5% to 8% were seen once; the top ten hold approximately 4%. The sample comprised whole blood. The origin of the receptors is an adult who was a healthcare worker with PCR-confirmed SARS-CoV-2 infection or an uninfected control (not recorded which). Each CDR3 is given with its conserved first and last residue. A D gene is named only where the DNA matches it firmly. The listing skips clone size in some rows; elsewhere it reads once, few, many or a size class.

d_gene: .
j_gene: TRBJ1-2
abundance: .
v_gene: TRBV5-1
CDR3nt: TGCGCCAGCAGCTACGGGGGCATCGATGGCTACACCTTC
CDR3aa: CASSYGGIDGYTF

d_gene: TRBD2
j_gene: TRBJ2-2
abundance: .
v_gene: TRBV27
CDR3nt: TGTGCCAGCGGGCAGCGGGAGGGCCTCGGCACCGGGGAGCTGTTTTTT
CDR3aa: CASGQREGLGTGELFF

d_gene: .
j_gene: TRBJ2-1
abundance: many
v_gene: TRBV5-1
CDR3nt: TGCGCCAGCAGGGACAACTCCTACAATGAGCAGTTCTTC
CDR3aa: CASRDNSYNEQFF

d_gene: .
j_gene: TRBJ2-1
abundance: .
v_gene: TRBV28
CDR3nt: TGTGCCAGCAGTTCAAGGGAGTCCTACAATGAGCAGTTCTTC
CDR3aa: CASSSRESYNEQFF

d_gene: .
j_gene: TRBJ2-5
abundance: many
v_gene: TRBV20-1
CDR3nt: TGCAGTGCTAGAGAGGGACACCAAGAGACCCAGTACTTC
CDR3aa: CSAREGHQETQYF

d_gene: .
j_gene: TRBJ2-4
abundance: many
v_gene: TRBV7-9
CDR3nt: TGTGCCAGCAGCCTGACAGGAGCCAAAAACATTCAGTACTTC
CDR3aa: CASSLTGAKNIQYF

d_gene: .
j_gene: TRBJ2-1
abundance: few
v_gene: TRBV12-3/TRBV12-4
CDR3nt: TGTGCCAGCAGTCCACGTGGGCCCAATGAGCAGTTCTTC
CDR3aa: CASSPRGPNEQFF

d_gene: TRBD1
j_gene: TRBJ1-6
abundance: many
v_gene: TRBV28
CDR3nt: TGTGCCAGCAGTTCTCGGACAGGGAAAGGGATTTCACCCCTCCACTTT
CDR3aa: CASSSRTGKGISPLHF

d_gene: .
j_gene: TRBJ2-3
abundance: few
v_gene: TRBV30
CDR3nt: TGTGCCTGGAGTGTACTTTCTCCCGACAGAACCCCCACAGATACGCAGTATTTT
CDR3aa: CAWSVLSPDRTPTDTQYF

d_gene: TRBD2
j_gene: TRBJ2-7
abundance: .
v_gene: TRBV2
CDR3nt: TGTGCCAGCAGTGGGGGACTAGCGGGAGGGTACTTC
CDR3aa: CASSGGLAGGYF

d_gene: TRBD1
j_gene: TRBJ1-4
abundance: once
v_gene: TRBV6-5
CDR3nt: TGTGCCAACAGCCGCGCAGGGGGGAATGAAAAACTGTTTTTT
CDR3aa: CANSRAGGNEKLFF

d_gene: TRBD2
j_gene: TRBJ2-1
abundance: .
v_gene: TRBV18
CDR3nt: TGTGCCAGCTCACCTCCCGGTGGGCGGGAGGAAAAGTTCTTC
CDR3aa: CASSPPGGREEKFF